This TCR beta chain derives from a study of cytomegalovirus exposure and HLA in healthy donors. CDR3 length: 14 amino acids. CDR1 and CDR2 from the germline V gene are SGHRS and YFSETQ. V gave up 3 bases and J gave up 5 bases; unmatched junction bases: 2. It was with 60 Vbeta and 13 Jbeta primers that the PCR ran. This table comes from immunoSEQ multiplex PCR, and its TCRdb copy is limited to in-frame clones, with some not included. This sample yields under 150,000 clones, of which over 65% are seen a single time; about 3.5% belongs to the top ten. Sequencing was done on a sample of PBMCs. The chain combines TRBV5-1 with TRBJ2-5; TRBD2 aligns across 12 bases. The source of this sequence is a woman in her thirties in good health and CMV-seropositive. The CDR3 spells CASSWGTSGETQYF. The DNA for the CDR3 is TGCGCCAGCAGCTGGGGGACTAGCGGGGAGACCCAGTACTTC.